The entry that follows covers one T cell receptor beta chain sequence. Per the study methods: Amplification from reference gene primers served as the basis for estimated nucleated cell counts. The repertoire was sequenced with immunoSEQ multiplex PCR; TCRdb's copy has only in-frame clones and lacks some. V, J and clone size reflect that table, while D and trimming were determined from the DNA. The sample yields approximately 250,000 clones, around 89% seen once. The data were taken from a study of blood T cell repertoires in COVID-19. Germline values: CDR1 SGHVS, CDR2 FQNEAQ. Trimming shortened V by 2 bases and J by 4 bases, and 15 bases separated the two germline ends. The CDR3 spans 16 residues.

The origin of this receptor is a woman aged 30 to 39 who had recovered from COVID-19. Source material: PBMCs or T cells enriched from blood (not recorded which). The chain uses TRBV7-8 and TRBJ2-1; the D gene is possibly TRBD2 (6 bases). This CDR3 is CASSLKRLANYNEQFF. As DNA, the CDR3 is TGTGCCAGCAGCTTAAAAAGGCTAGCGAATTACAATGAGCAGTTCTTC.